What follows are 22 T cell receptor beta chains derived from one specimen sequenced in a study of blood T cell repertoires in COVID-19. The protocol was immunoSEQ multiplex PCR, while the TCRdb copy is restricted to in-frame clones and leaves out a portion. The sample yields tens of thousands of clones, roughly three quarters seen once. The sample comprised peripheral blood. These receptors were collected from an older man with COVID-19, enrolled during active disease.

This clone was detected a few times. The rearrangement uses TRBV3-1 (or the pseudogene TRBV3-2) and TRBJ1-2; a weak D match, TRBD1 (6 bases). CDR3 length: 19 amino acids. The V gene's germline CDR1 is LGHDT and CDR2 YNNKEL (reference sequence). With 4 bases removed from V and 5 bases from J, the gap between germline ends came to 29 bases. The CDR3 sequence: CASSPNGLGDNGAFYGYTF. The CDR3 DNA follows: TGTGCCAGCAGCCCAAATGGCCTTGGGGACAACGGCGCCTTTTATGGCTACACCTTC.

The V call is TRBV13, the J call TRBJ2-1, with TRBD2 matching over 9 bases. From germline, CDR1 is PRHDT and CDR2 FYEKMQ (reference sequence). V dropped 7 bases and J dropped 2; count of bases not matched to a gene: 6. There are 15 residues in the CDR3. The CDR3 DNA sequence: TGTGCCAGCAACGGACTAGCGCTACCCTACAATGAGCAGTTCTTC. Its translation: CASNGLALPYNEQFF.

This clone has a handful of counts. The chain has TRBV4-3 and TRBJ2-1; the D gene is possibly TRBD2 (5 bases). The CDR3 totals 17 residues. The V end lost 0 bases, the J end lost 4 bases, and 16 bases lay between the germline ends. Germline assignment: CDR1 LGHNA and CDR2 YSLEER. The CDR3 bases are TGCGCCAGCAGCCAAGACACAAGGAGGCCGGGGTACAATGAGCAGTTCTTC. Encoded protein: CASSQDTRRPGYNEQFF.

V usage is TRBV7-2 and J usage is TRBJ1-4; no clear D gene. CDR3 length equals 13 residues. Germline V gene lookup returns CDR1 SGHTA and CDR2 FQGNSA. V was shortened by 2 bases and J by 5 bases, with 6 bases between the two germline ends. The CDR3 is CASSLWENEKLFF. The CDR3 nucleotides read TGTGCCAGCAGCTTATGGGAGAATGAAAAACTGTTTTTT.

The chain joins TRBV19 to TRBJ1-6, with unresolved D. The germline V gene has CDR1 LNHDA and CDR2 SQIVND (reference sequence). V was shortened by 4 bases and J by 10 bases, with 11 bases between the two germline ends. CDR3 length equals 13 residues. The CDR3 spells CASSTSSGSPLHF. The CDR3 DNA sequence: TGTGCCAGTAGTACCTCATCTGGCTCACCCCTCCACTTT.

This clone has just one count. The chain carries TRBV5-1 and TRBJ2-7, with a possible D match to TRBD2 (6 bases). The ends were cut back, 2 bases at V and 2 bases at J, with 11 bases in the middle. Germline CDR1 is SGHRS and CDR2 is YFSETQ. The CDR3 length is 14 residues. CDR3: CASSFSGEAYEQYF. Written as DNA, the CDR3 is TGCGCCAGCAGCTTTTCGGGAGAGGCCTACGAGCAGTACTTC.

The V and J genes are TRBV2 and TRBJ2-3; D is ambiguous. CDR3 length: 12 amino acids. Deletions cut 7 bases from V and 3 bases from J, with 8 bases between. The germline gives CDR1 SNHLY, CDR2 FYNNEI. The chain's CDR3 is CASKNETDTQYF. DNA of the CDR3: TGTGCCAGCAAAAACGAGACAGATACGCAGTATTTT.

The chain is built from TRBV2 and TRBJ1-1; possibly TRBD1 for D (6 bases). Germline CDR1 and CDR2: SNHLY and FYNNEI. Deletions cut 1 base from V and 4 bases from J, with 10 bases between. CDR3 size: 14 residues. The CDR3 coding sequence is TGTGCCAGCAGTGAAGGAACAGGGAGCACTGAAGCTTTCTTT. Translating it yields CASSEGTGSTEAFF.

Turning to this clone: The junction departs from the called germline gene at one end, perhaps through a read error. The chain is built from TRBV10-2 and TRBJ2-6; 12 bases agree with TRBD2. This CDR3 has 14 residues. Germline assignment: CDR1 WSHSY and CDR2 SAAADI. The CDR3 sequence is CASSRLAGDNVLTF. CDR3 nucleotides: TGCGCCAGCAGCCGACTAGCGGGGGACAACGTCCTGACTTTC.

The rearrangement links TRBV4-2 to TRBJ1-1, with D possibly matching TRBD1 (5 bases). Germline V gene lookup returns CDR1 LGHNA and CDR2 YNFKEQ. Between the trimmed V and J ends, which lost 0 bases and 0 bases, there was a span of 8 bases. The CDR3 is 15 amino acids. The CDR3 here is CASSQDKGLNTEAFF. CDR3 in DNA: TGTGCCAGCAGCCAAGATAAGGGGTTGAACACTGAAGCTTTCTTT.

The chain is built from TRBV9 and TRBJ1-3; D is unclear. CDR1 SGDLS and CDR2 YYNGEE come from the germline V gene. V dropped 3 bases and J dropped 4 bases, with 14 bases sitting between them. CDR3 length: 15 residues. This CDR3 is CASSASPGSGNTIYF. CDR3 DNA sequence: TGTGCCAGCAGCGCGTCACCAGGCTCCGGAAACACCATATATTTT.

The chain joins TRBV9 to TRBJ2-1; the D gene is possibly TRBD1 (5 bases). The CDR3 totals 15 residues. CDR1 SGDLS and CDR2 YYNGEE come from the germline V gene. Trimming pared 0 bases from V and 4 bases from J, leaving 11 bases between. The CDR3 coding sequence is TGTGCCAGCAGCGTAGGTACAGGCGATTACAATGAGCAGTTCTTC. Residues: CASSVGTGDYNEQFF.

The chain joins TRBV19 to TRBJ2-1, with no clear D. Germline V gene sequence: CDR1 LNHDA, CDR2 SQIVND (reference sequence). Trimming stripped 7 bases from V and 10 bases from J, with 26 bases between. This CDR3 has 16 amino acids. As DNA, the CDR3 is TGTGCCAGTAAGCCAAGTCTCGCTAGTAATGTGTGGGAGCAGTTCTTC. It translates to CASKPSLASNVWEQFF.

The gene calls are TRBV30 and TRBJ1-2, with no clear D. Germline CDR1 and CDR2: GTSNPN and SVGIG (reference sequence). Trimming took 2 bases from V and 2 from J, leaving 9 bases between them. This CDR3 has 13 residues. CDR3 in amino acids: CAWSPSPNYGYTF. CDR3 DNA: TGTGCCTGGAGTCCGTCTCCGAACTATGGCTACACCTTC.

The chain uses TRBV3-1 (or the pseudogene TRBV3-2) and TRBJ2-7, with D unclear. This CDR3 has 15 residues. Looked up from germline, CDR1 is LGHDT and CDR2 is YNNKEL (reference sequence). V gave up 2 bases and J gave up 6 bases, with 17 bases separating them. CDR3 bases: TGTGCCAGCAGCCAACACGGTTCGACTCCGTCCGAGCAGTACTTC. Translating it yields CASSQHGSTPSEQYF.

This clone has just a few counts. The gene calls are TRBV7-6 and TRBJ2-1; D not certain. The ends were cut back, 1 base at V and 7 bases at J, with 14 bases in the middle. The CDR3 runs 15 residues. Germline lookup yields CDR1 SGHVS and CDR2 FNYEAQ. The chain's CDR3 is CASSLGPRLDNEQFF. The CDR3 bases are TGTGCCAGCAGCTTAGGCCCGCGGCTCGATAATGAGCAGTTCTTC.

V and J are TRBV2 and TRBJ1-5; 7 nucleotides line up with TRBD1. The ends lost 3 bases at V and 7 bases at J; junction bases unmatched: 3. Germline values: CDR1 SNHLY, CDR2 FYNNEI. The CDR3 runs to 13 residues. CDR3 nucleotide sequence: TGTGCCAGCAGTGATCAGGGGGTCCAGCCCCAGCATTTT. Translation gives CASSDQGVQPQHF.

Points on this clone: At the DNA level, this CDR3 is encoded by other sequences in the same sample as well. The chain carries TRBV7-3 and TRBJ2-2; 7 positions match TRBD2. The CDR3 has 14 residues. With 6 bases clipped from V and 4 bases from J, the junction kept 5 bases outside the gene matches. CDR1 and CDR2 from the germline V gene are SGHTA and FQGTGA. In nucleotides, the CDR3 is TGTGCCAGCAGTCTACTAGCGCGCACCGGGGAGCTGTTTTTT. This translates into CASSLLARTGELFF.

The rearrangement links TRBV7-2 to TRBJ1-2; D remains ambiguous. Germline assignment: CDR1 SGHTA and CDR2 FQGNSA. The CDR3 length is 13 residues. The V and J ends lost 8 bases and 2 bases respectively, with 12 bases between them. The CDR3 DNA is TGTGCCAGCGCTCCAAGCAGGAACTATGGCTACACCTTC. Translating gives CASAPSRNYGYTF.

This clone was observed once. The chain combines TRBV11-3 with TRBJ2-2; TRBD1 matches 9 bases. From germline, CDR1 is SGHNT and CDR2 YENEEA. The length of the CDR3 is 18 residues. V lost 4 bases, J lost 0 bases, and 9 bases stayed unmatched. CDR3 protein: CASSSRDRDLTNTGELFF. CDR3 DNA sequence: TGTGCCAGCAGCTCCCGGGACAGGGACCTAACGAACACCGGGGAGCTGTTTTTT.

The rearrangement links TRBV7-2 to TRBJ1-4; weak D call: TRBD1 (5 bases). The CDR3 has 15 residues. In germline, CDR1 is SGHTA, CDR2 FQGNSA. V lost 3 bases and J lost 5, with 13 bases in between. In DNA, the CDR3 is TGTGCCAGCAGCTTTCAGGGACTCCTAAATGAAAAACTGTTTTTT. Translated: CASSFQGLLNEKLFF. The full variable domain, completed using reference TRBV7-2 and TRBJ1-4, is GAGVSQSPSNKVTEKGKDVELRCDPISGHTALYWYRQSLGQGLEFLIYFQGNSAPDKSGLPSDRFSAERTGGSVSTLTIQRTQQEDSAVYLCASSFQGLLNEKLFFGSGTQLSVL.

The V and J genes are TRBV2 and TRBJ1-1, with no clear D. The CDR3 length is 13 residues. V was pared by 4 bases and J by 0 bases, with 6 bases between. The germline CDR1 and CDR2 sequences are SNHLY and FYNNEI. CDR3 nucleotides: TGTGCCAGCAGTGTATCCTTGAACACTGAAGCTTTCTTT. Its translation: CASSVSLNTEAFF.